This T cell receptor beta chain is from a study of beta chain features in type 1 diabetes. A heparinised blood draw that averaged about 120 mL was obtained once from each donor. The entirety of the isolated RNA underwent reverse transcription, so expressed TCRB transcripts were sequenced. Approximately 3.7 million reads per sample on average were obtained from naive, central memory and regulatory T cell samples. The repertoire was sequenced with immunoSEQ multiplex PCR; TCRdb's copy has only in-frame clones and lacks some. The sample has 300,000 to 400,000 clones, roughly 9.6% seen once; the top ten hold over 0.015%. The CDR3 totals 15 residues. V dropped 7 bases and J dropped 6 bases, with 21 bases sitting between them. The germline gives CDR1 MGHDK, CDR2 SYGVNS.

The TCR sequence derives from a woman in her twenties or thirties in good health. V usage is TRBV25-1 and J usage is TRBJ2-5; D perhaps matches TRBD1 (8 bases). Material for sequencing was naive CD4+ T cells from blood. CDR3 in amino acids: CASTPSYRGGKTQYF. Written as DNA, the CDR3 is TGTGCCAGCACTCCCTCATACAGGGGGGGGAAGACCCAGTACTTC.